This T cell receptor (beta chain) was profiled in a study of T cells in Graves' hyperthyroidism and ophthalmopathy (dated 2019 in TCRdb). Background for the entire study: Peripheral blood samples were taken at the time of initial diagnosis, prior to any treatment. Whether ophthalmopathy could be predicted prospectively was tested in an independent validation cohort made up of 18 to 20 hyperthyroidism patients plus 17 patients who later progressed to ophthalmopathy. Following sampling, methimazole starting at 30 mg daily was given to hyperthyroidism patients, and high-dose intravenous methylprednisolone was given to ophthalmopathy patients. The 75 to 100 discovery patients were randomly split 7:3 into training and test sets. In addition, the study compared T-cell repertoires in thyroid tissue and in blood from roughly 6 Graves' hyperthyroidism patients. To identify distinguishing TCR V-J signatures, a discovery cohort of about 100 patients was used, comprising some 43 with Graves' ophthalmopathy and 57 with stable Graves' hyperthyroidism. The paper reports TCR Vbeta CDR3 sequencing of fewer than 150 peripheral blood samples: around 45 ophthalmopathy, around 80 hyperthyroidism and roughly 17 progressor patients. Findings and caveats that apply to the study as a whole: Sample size was not statistically predetermined, and blinding of investigators to group allocation was not performed. In validation, the model predicted progression to ophthalmopathy a median of approximately 6.3 months before onset, with about 64% sensitivity and about 75% specificity. Most expanded thyroid clonotypes (frequency above 0.001) were also detected in blood, a finding suggesting that blood repertoires may reflect thyroid immune responses. In cross-validation, a model built on a 13 V-J signature told ophthalmopathy apart from stable hyperthyroidism with approximately 90% sensitivity and 81% to 82% specificity, and in testing the same model reached 80%/75%.

The CDR3 sequence holds 21 residues, the cysteine and phenylalanine included. The CDR3 DNA has 63 bases and is translated from base 1. CDR1 and CDR2, looked up from the germline V gene, are MNHNS and SASEGT. V is cut back by 7 bases and J by 2 bases, with 25 bases in the junction unmatched. Ophthalmopathy patients had moderately to severely active disease, Clinical Activity Score of at least 3, NOSPECS grade of at least 4, and duration under 3 months. Any patient with an uncontrolled infection, another autoimmune disease, pregnancy or lactation was excluded. Diagnoses were established on the basis of clinical symptoms, serum thyroxine and TRAb, thyroid ultrasound, and orbital computed tomography. PBMCs were separated from roughly 9.6 ml of fresh peripheral blood using Ficoll-Paque density gradient centrifugation. Total RNA was extracted with Trizol reagent, and quality was checked on an Agilent 2100 Bioanalyzer.

The TCR beta CDR3 regions were amplified from the RNA transcripts. For the first round of RT-PCR on the TCR CDR3, the HTBI primer set was used together with the Qiagen OneStep RT-PCR kit. The libraries were constructed in a second round of multiplex PCR and then size-selected and purified. Paired-end sequencing of the libraries was performed with 100 bp reads on an Illumina HiSeq2000. As for the authors' bioinformatics: SOAPnuke was used to process the raw data, with reads discarded if the reads contained adapters or uncalled bases, had a mean Phred below 15, or lacked an exact constant-primer or identifier match. High-quality paired reads were merged with COPE v1.2.5, and unique nucleotide sequences were defined as clonotypes. MiTCR v1.1 was used to align the clonotypes against IMGT TRBV, TRBD and TRBJ reference segments. Only V-J combinations with frequency above 0.0001, covering 98% to 99.2% of repertoires, were analysed. A TCS score was defined as the ratio of F50 (clonal expansion) to E x V (chaos), with BLOSUM62-based TCRdist applied between CDR3 peptides within each V-J. Welch's t-statistics and random forest reduced fewer than 600 V-J features to roughly 13, which were used in a naive Bayes classifier (R e1071). TCRdb reworked the public reads: Q25 trimming with fastp, MiXCR clone assembly, productive beta chains retained. A single entry per CDR3 protein holds the most common genes and DNA from its merged rows. TCRdb assigned the V and J calls; the authors' analysis was not used. The table for this sample lists hundreds of thousands of distinct CDR3 sequences; about 15% of them were counted only once. About 13% of the sample belongs to the ten largest clones.

This clonotype has at least ten counts. The antigen it recognizes is unknown. No base quality information exists; no much larger clone differs at one position. Sequencing used blood. Recombination linked TRBV6-1 to TRBJ2-5; TRBD2 aligns with 10 central bases. This receptor was obtained from a man between 18 and 35 years old with Graves' ophthalmopathy. The CDR3 corresponds to CASTERTRLAGHKRGQETQYF. In nucleotide form, the sequence is TGTGCCAGCACTGAGAGGACTCGACTAGCGGGTCACAAGAGGGGGCAAGAGACCCAGTACTTC.